This T cell receptor (beta chain) was found in a study of T-cell memory formation after mild COVID-19. Findings of the study overall: In second-wave clones peaking day 37, SARS-CoV-2 specificity remained unconfirmed. Clones which contracted sat mainly in CM and EM if CD4+, and in EMRA if CD8+.

After 5'RACE with constant-segment primers, TCR alpha and TCR beta cDNA libraries carrying sample barcodes and UMIs were obtained. TCRdb called the 5' RACE reads again in MiXCR, with one record for every CDR3 protein. The sample lists roughly 160,000 distinct CDR3 sequences; around 10% were seen once. The CDR3 extends over 12 amino acids. V was pared by 6 bases and J by 6 bases, with 4 bases of the junction left unmatched. Germline-derived CDR1 and CDR2 are SNHLY and FYNNEI. Concerning this clonotype itself: Its antigen is as yet unknown.

The specimen sequenced was PBMCs or a T cell subset sorted from them (not recorded which). This sequence joins TRBV2 and TRBJ2-5, with 7 bases that match TRBD2. The sequence came from a man aged 18 to 30 who had mild COVID-19 (a few samples of this study predate the infection). Cell type and time point are not known. The CDR3 is CASRREGKTQYF. CDR3 nucleotide sequence: TGTGCCAGCAGGAGGGAGGGTAAGACCCAGTACTTC.